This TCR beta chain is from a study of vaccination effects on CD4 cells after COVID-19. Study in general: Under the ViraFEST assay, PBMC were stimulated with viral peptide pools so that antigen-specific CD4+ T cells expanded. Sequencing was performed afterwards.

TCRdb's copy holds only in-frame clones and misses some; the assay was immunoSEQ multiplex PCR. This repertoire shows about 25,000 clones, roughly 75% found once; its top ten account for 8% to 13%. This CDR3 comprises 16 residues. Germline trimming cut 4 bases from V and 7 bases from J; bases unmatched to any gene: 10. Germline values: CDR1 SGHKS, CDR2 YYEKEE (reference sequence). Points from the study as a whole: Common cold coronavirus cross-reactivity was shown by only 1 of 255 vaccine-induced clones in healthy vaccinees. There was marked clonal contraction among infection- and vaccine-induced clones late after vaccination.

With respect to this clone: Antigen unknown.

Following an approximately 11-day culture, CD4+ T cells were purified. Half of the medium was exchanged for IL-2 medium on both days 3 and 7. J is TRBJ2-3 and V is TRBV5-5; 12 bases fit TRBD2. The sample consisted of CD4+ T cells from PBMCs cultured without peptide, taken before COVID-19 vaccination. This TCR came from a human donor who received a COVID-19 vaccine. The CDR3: CASSPTASGGANTQYF. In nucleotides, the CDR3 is TGTGCCAGCAGCCCCACGGCTAGCGGGGGGGCCAATACGCAGTATTTT.